These T cell receptor beta chains were read from a single sample in a study of T cell repertoires in cytomegalovirus infection. MiXCR was run by TCRdb on the reads, yielding one entry per CDR3 protein. The table shows approximately 730,000 distinct CDR3 sequences, with roughly 29% occurring only once. No cognate antigen is known for these TCRs. Material: cultured CD8+ T cells from PBMCs, obtained from culture after CMV antigen stimulation. The origin of the receptors is a human donor in good health (CMV status not recorded). Some clones in this sample may be carry-over from other donors' samples. CDR3s include the opening cysteine and the closing phenylalanine or tryptophan. D genes are given only for firm matches. The size entry is marked missing in some rows and otherwise reads once, few, many or a size class.

J gene,D gene,clone size,V gene,CDR3 DNA,CDR3 protein
TRBJ1-2,-,-,TRBV6-2/TRBV6-3,TGTGCCAGCAGTTACGGAGAGACTAACTATGGCTACACCTTC,CASSYGETNYGYTF
TRBJ2-3,-,-,TRBV4-1,TGCGCCAGCAGCCAAGATCTTGGCTACTACACAGATACGCAGTATTTT,CASSQDLGYYTDTQYF
TRBJ2-4,-,few,TRBV6-2/TRBV6-3,TGTGCCAGCAGTATCAGGACGGGGGCAGGAGAAAACATTCAGTACTTC,CASSIRTGAGENIQYF
TRBJ2-1,-,-,TRBV19,TGTGCCAGTAGTATCGCACTTTTTAATGAGCAGTTCTTC,CASSIALFNEQFF
TRBJ1-5,-,-,TRBV19,TGTGCCAGTAGTAAGGACGGATATAGCAATCAGCCCCAGCATTTT,CASSKDGYSNQPQHF
TRBJ2-7,-,-,TRBV19,TGTGCCAGTAGTATGGGGAGAGGGGGACGCGCCTACGAGCAGTACTTC,CASSMGRGGRAYEQYF
TRBJ2-3,-,few,TRBV24-1,TGTGCCACCAGTGAGGGACCGGGACACAGCGGCACAGATACGCAGTATTTT,CATSEGPGHSGTDTQYF
TRBJ2-1,-,many,TRBV12-3/TRBV12-4,TGTGCCACCGTATTGGGTCACGAGCAGTTCTTC,CATVLGHEQFF
TRBJ1-2,-,-,TRBV20-1,TGCAGTGCACCGGGACCGAAATCCTATGGCTACACCTTC,CSAPGPKSYGYTF
TRBJ1-1,TRBD1,many,TRBV7-2,TGTGCCAGCAGCCCCCGGGACAGGGGGGTGGAGGAAGCTTTCTTT,CASSPRDRGVEEAFF
TRBJ2-7,-,few,TRBV7-6,TGTGCCAGCAGCTTAGGGAGAATCGCCTACGAGCAGTACTTC,CASSLGRIAYEQYF
TRBJ2-1,-,-,TRBV11-3,TGTGCCAGCAGCTTAGGGACTACCCTGTCCTTCTACAATGAGCAGTTCTTC,CASSLGTTLSFYNEQFF
TRBJ2-4,-,-,TRBV4-1,TGCGCCAGCAGCCAAGTCTGGGGGGCCAAAAACATTCAGTACTTC,CASSQVWGAKNIQYF
TRBJ1-1,TRBD1,many,TRBV7-2,TGTGCCAGCAGCTTAGAGGGGCGGGACAGAGAAGCTTTCTTT,CASSLEGRDREAFF
TRBJ1-5,-,few,TRBV5-6,TGTGCCAGCAGCGGGGGGGGATTATACTATCAGCCCCAGCATTTT,CASSGGGLYYQPQHF
TRBJ2-7,-,-,TRBV6-5,TGTGCCTGCAGTTACGCCCGCCCCTACGAGCAGTACTTC,CACSYARPYEQYF
TRBJ1-5,-,few,TRBV27,TGTGCCAGCAAATCGCCGGGACAGCCCCAGCATTTT,CASKSPGQPQHF
TRBJ2-2,TRBD2,-,TRBV10-3,TGTGCCATCCCGGGGGTAGCGGGGAACACCGGGGAGCTGTTTTTT,CAIPGVAGNTGELFF
TRBJ1-4,-,few,TRBV25-1,TGTGCCAGCAGCGAAAGTCTCAGGGAAGGGGTCGGCGAAAAACTGTTTTTT,CASSESLREGVGEKLFF
TRBJ2-4,TRBD2,-,TRBV20-1,TGCAGTACGACTAGCGGGGTCGGGATCGCCAAAAACATTCAGTACTTC,CSTTSGVGIAKNIQYF
TRBJ1-1,-,few,TRBV6-2/TRBV6-3,TGTGCCAGCATCAGACACCTGAACACTGAAGCTTTCTTT,CASIRHLNTEAFF
TRBJ1-1,-,-,TRBV14,TGTGCCAGCAGCCCCCTTCCGGGTCGGAACACTGAAGCTTTCTTT,CASSPLPGRNTEAFF
TRBJ2-3,TRBD1,-,TRBV7-3,TGTGCCAGCAGCACAGGGGGACGCACAGATACGCAGTATTTT,CASSTGGRTDTQYF
TRBJ2-1,-,-,TRBV5-1,TGCGCCAGCAGCCCGTACCAGGGGAGTGAGCAGTTCTTC,CASSPYQGSEQFF
TRBJ1-1,-,-,TRBV7-9,TGTGCCAGCAGCTTAGTGCAAAGAAACACTGAAGCTTTCTTT,CASSLVQRNTEAFF
TRBJ1-1,TRBD1,many,TRBV18,TGTGCCAGCTCGCTACAGGGGGAAGCTTTCTTT,CASSLQGEAFF
TRBJ1-4,-,-,TRBV20-1,TGCAGTGCGCAGAACAGGGACGGCACTAATGAAAAACTGTTTTTT,CSAQNRDGTNEKLFF
TRBJ2-1,-,-,TRBV24-1,TGTGCCACCAGCTTCGATTACAATGAGCAGTTCTTC,CATSFDYNEQFF
TRBJ1-4,-,-,TRBV27,TGTGCCAGCAGTTTAACGACAGGCACGGTGGATGAAAAACTGTTTTTT,CASSLTTGTVDEKLFF
TRBJ2-1,TRBD2,few,TRBV7-9,TGTGCCAGCAGCCGGGACTATCACAATGAGCAGTTCTTC,CASSRDYHNEQFF
TRBJ1-1,-,few,TRBV7-9,TGTGCCAGCAGCTTAGATGGCGCAGCAGAAGCTTTCTTT,CASSLDGAAEAFF
TRBJ2-1,-,-,TRBV24-1,TGTGCCACCAGTGATTTGCAAGCTTACAATGAGCAGTTCTTC,CATSDLQAYNEQFF